These T cell receptor beta chains were read from a single sample in a study of T cells in Graves' hyperthyroidism and ophthalmopathy. From the multiplex PCR reads, TCRdb called clonotypes with MiXCR, one entry per CDR3 protein. The sample shows about 250,000 distinct CDR3 sequences, about 25% of them seen only once. The sample was blood. All receptors derive from a woman in her thirties or forties with Graves' ophthalmopathy. Each CDR3 is given with its conserved first and last residue. D genes are given only for firm matches. Rows may omit the clone size; those that give it use once, few, many or a size class.

d_call,clone_size,j_call,v_call,cdr3_aa,cdr3_nt
.,.,TRBJ1-5,TRBV11-2,CASSLDLGGRTRNQPQHF,TGTGCCAGCAGCTTAGACCTCGGTGGGCGTACACGCAATCAGCCCCAGCATTTT
TRBD2,many,TRBJ2-5,TRBV4-1,CASSQESSGRSQETQYF,TGCGCCAGCAGCCAAGAGTCTAGCGGGAGGTCCCAAGAGACCCAGTACTTC
.,many,TRBJ1-3,TRBV29-1,CSVLTSGNTIYF,TGCAGCGTTCTAACCTCTGGAAACACCATATATTTT
.,many,TRBJ2-7,TRBV27,CASSFRAPPEQYF,TGTGCCAGCAGTTTCAGGGCCCCCCCCGAGCAGTACTTC
.,many,TRBJ2-7,TRBV4-1,CASSQDRAVYEQYF,TGCGCCAGCAGCCAAGATAGAGCTGTCTACGAGCAGTACTTC
.,many,TRBJ1-2,TRBV10-3,CAISEPGTGYTF,TGTGCCATCAGTGAGCCGGGCACAGGCTACACCTTC
TRBD2,many,TRBJ2-5,TRBV5-1,CASREVAGVMRETQYF,TGCGCCAGCAGAGAGGTAGCGGGAGTTATGAGGGAGACCCAGTACTTC
.,many,TRBJ1-5,TRBV28,CASSLSAGSNQPQHF,TGTGCCAGCAGTTTATCTGCAGGTAGCAATCAGCCCCAGCATTTT
TRBD1,many,TRBJ2-7,TRBV6-1,CASSLGTGTGTYEQYF,TGTGCCAGCAGCCTTGGGACCGGGACAGGGACCTACGAGCAGTACTTC
TRBD2,.,TRBJ2-7,TRBV28,CASRDSGTSYEQYF,TGTGCCAGCAGAGACTCCGGGACTAGCTACGAGCAGTACTTC
.,many,TRBJ2-7,TRBV4-2,CASSLGSFYEQYF,TGTGCCAGCAGCCTCGGGAGTTTCTACGAGCAGTACTTC
TRBD2,many,TRBJ2-2,TRBV5-1,CASSSLAGDTGELFF,TGCGCCAGCAGCTCACTAGCGGGAGACACCGGGGAGCTGTTTTTT
TRBD1,few,TRBJ2-7,TRBV5-1,CASSIRGQGSGEQYF,TGCGCCAGCAGCATCCGAGGACAGGGTTCGGGCGAGCAGTACTTC
.,.,TRBJ2-7,TRBV28,CASNGGGAYEQYF,TGTGCCAGCAATGGCGGGGGCGCGTACGAGCAGTACTTC